The clone carrying this T cell receptor beta chain was observed many times. The antigen remains undetermined. V lost 5 bases, J lost 0 bases, and 10 bases lay in between. This CDR3 has 14 residues. Germline assignment: CDR1 MDHEN and CDR2 SYDVKM. The data are from a study of Graves' ophthalmopathy and Graves' hyperthyroidism. Study findings and constraints: Most thyroid-expanded clonotypes exceeding 0.001 frequency were also found in blood.

The TCR beta CDR3 regions underwent amplification from RNA transcripts. The first-round RT-PCR employed HTBI primers together with the Qiagen OneStep RT-PCR kit. A multiplex PCR was then performed as the second round. TCRdb passed the multiplex PCR reads through MiXCR, listing each CDR3 protein once. In the table there are about 220,000 distinct CDR3 sequences, around a fifth of which are singletons. The sequence was obtained from a woman aged 45-65 years with Graves' ophthalmopathy. The chain links TRBV28 to TRBJ1-1, with D possibly being TRBD1 (5 bases). Material for sequencing was peripheral blood. Here the CDR3 reads CASSPRTLNTEAFF. CDR3 sequence (DNA): TGTGCCAGCAGTCCTCGGACACTGAACACTGAAGCTTTCTTT.